The 12 T cell receptor beta chains presented below share a single source sample, sequenced in a study of CD8+CD57+ T cells in acquired aplastic anemia. An expansion of CD8+CD57+ cells by flow cytometry had been shown in patients chosen for sequencing. Genomic DNA served as template for TCR beta VDJ and CDR3 profiling. TCRdb used MiXCR to reprocess the reads, holding one entry per CDR3 protein. This sample has about 150,000 distinct CDR3 sequences, with roughly half found just once. Sequencing used sorted CD4+, CD8+, or CD8+CD57+ T cells (not recorded which) from PBMCs. These receptors came from a human donor with aplastic anemia.

This sequence joins TRBV24-1 and TRBJ1-2; weak D call: TRBD1 (5 bases). This CDR3 region has 13 residues. Germline V lookup: CDR1 KGHDR, CDR2 SFDVKD. The V gene lost 4 bases and the J gene lost 2 bases, with 7 bases spanning the gap. CDR3 residues: CATSEGGNYGYTF. The DNA of the CDR3 is TGTGCCACCAGTGAGGGGGGGAACTATGGCTACACCTTC.

The chain carries TRBV19 and TRBJ2-7; tentatively, D is TRBD2 (7 bases). CDR1 and CDR2 (germline): LNHDA, SQIVND (reference sequence). V gave up 3 bases and J gave up 5 bases, with 14 bases separating them. CDR3 length: 14 amino acids. CDR3 in DNA: TGTGCCAGTAGTATGGCGGGGGCTGTCGACGAGCAGTACTTC. It is translated as CASSMAGAVDEQYF. Filled out from reference TRBV19 and TRBJ2-7, the complete variable domain reads DGGITQSPKYLFRKEGQNVTLSCEQNLNHDAMYWYRQDPGQGLRLIYYSQIVNDFQKGDIAEGYSVSREKKESFPLTVTSAQKNPTAFYLCASSMAGAVDEQYFGPGTRLTVT.

The chain recombines TRBV24-1 with TRBJ2-2, with 9 nucleotides matching TRBD1. The CDR3 length is 16 residues. V lost 2 bases and J lost 1; bases outside the gene matches: 1. Germline CDR1 is KGHDR and CDR2 is SFDVKD. The CDR3 coding sequence is TGTGCCACCAGTGATTCGGGACAGGGGAACACCGGGGAGCTGTTTTTT. Protein product: CATSDSGQGNTGELFF.

This clonotype was recorded many times. The chain is built from TRBV10-3 and TRBJ2-1; D ambiguous. The V and J ends lost 10 bases and 8 bases respectively, with 12 bases between them. Germline loops: CDR1 ENHRY, CDR2 SYGVKD. The CDR3 is made up of 11 amino acids. The CDR3 DNA sequence: TGTGCCACCAGAGACGTGTATGAGCAGTTCTTC. Residues: CATRDVYEQFF.

This clonotype occurred many times. The gene calls are TRBV10-2 and TRBJ1-5; no reliable D call. The CDR3 covers 15 residues. The V end lost 6 bases, the J end lost 9 bases, and 21 bases lay between the germline ends. Germline CDR1 reads WSHSY; CDR2 reads SAAADI. This chain's CDR3 is CASSSKRISGWPQHF. In nucleotides, the CDR3 is TGCGCCAGCAGCTCGAAGAGGATTTCTGGGTGGCCCCAGCATTTT.

This clonotype was counted ten times or more. The chain combines TRBV7-9 with TRBJ2-7, with a weak D call TRBD2 (7 bases). Trimming took off 1 base at V and 6 bases at J, with 13 bases between the two ends. Germline lookup yields CDR1 SEHNR and CDR2 FQNEAQ (reference sequence). There are 14 residues in the CDR3. The CDR3 here is CASSLGRGRSEQYF. The CDR3 nucleotides are TGTGCCAGCAGCTTAGGGCGGGGGCGCAGCGAGCAGTACTTC.

This clonotype has only a few counts. The chain recombines TRBV2 with TRBJ1-6, with D perhaps TRBD1 (5 bases). In germline, CDR1 is SNHLY, CDR2 FYNNEI. The CDR3 extends over 13 amino acids. The V end was cut by 4 bases, the J end by 10 bases, with 11 bases between. CDR3 residues: CASSGREGSPLHF. In DNA form, the CDR3 reads TGTGCCAGCAGTGGCAGGGAGGGATCACCCCTCCACTTT.

This chain connects TRBV20-1 to TRBJ1-2; D uncertain. Trimming pared 1 base from V and 3 bases from J, leaving 12 bases between. The CDR3 loop spans 14 amino acids. CDR1 is DFQATT and CDR2 is SNEGSKA in the germline V gene (reference sequence). The CDR3 DNA reads as TGCAGTGCTAGAGGGATAGGGTGGGACTATGGCTACACCTTC. It encodes CSARGIGWDYGYTF.

This chain joins TRBV7-2 and TRBJ2-3; no firm D call. The germline CDR1 and CDR2 sequences are SGHTA and FQGNSA. Trimming shortened V by 3 bases and J by 2 bases, and 9 bases separated the two germline ends. This CDR3 is built from 14 residues. As DNA, the CDR3 is TGTGCCAGCAGCTTTCGAATGTTCACAGATACGCAGTATTTT. Protein sequence: CASSFRMFTDTQYF.

This clonotype was counted many times. The V call is TRBV12-3 or TRBV12-4, the J call TRBJ2-5; 8 bases line up with TRBD2. J gave up 4 bases and V 4 bases, and 11 bases lay outside the gene matches. The CDR3 is made up of 16 amino acids. CDR3 residues: CASSSLTGGQAETQYF. The CDR3 coding sequence is TGTGCCAGCAGTTCCCTGACGGGGGGGCAGGCAGAGACCCAGTACTTC.

This clonotype was seen only a few times. The V gene is TRBV4-2, the J gene TRBJ2-7; 7 nucleotides line up with TRBD1. V was clipped by 4 bases and J by 4 bases; unmatched bases: 25. CDR1 and CDR2 (germline): LGHNA, YNFKEQ. The CDR3 has 20 residues. The CDR3 loop is CASSRLYGTVDPLASYEQYF. The CDR3 bases are TGTGCCAGCAGCCGATTATACGGGACAGTGGACCCTTTGGCTTCGTACGAGCAGTACTTC.

This clonotype was found many times. V gene TRBV7-9 combines with J gene TRBJ2-1; D remains ambiguous. Germline assignment: CDR1 SEHNR and CDR2 FQNEAQ (reference sequence). The CDR3 spans 13 residues. V was shortened by 5 bases and J by 7 bases, with 12 bases between the two germline ends. CDR3 region: CASSPPGWNEQFF. CDR3 DNA sequence: TGTGCCAGCAGCCCCCCGGGCTGGAATGAGCAGTTCTTC.